This passage covers 8 T cell receptor beta chains from one sample sequenced in a study of CD8+CD57+ T cells in acquired aplastic anemia. Investigators profiled TCR beta VDJ and CDR3 from genomic DNA template. TCRdb re-derived calls from the reads in MiXCR, one entry per CDR3 protein. The sample includes 150,000 to 200,000 distinct CDR3 sequences, around 47% of them seen just once. Patients chosen for sequencing had shown CD8+CD57+ cell expansion by flow cytometry. Sequenced input: sorted CD4+, CD8+, or CD8+CD57+ T cells (not recorded which) from PBMCs. The receptors derive from a human donor with aplastic anemia.

V gene TRBV2 combines with J gene TRBJ2-2; TRBD2 matches at 7 bases. V lost 3 bases, J lost 3 bases, and 4 bases stayed unmatched. The CDR3 is 15 residues long. Germline V gives CDR1 SNHLY, CDR2 FYNNEI. In nucleotides, the CDR3 is TGTGCCAGCAGTGATTGGGGAGGGGACACCGGGGAGCTGTTTTTT. Its protein product is CASSDWGGDTGELFF. Complete variable domain (other parts from reference TRBV2 and TRBJ2-2): EPEVTQTPSHQVTQMGQEVILRCVPISNHLYFYWYRQILGQKVEFLVSFYNNEISEKSEIFDDQFSVERPDGSNFTLKIRSTKLEDSAMYFCASSDWGGDTGELFFGEGSRLTVL.

V usage is TRBV7-2 and J usage is TRBJ1-6; the D gene is possibly TRBD1 (5 bases). Germline V gives CDR1 SGHTA, CDR2 FQGNSA. Trimming removed 5 bases from V and 8 bases from J, with 16 bases in between. The CDR3 is made up of 15 amino acids. This CDR3 is CASSKGRLGHSPLHF. The CDR3 region has the DNA TGTGCCAGCAGCAAGGGACGCCTGGGGCATTCACCCCTCCACTTT.

The chain has TRBV10-3 and TRBJ2-1; 7 nucleotides align to TRBD1. Germline loops: CDR1 ENHRY, CDR2 SYGVKD. The CDR3 runs to 13 residues. The junction had 8 bases not matched to a gene; V was cut back by 10 bases and J by 5 bases. CDR3 amino acids: CASGHGTDNEQFF. CDR3 nucleotide sequence: TGTGCCAGCGGGCATGGGACAGACAATGAGCAGTTCTTC.

This clonotype showed up many times. The genes are TRBV11-3 and TRBJ2-7; 9 bases map to TRBD1. The CDR3 totals 15 residues. With 5 bases clipped from V and 4 bases from J, the junction kept 9 bases outside the gene matches. CDR1 SGHNT and CDR2 YENEEA come from the germline V gene. The CDR3 protein is CASSGGTGLGYEQYF. Written as DNA, the CDR3 is TGTGCCAGCAGCGGGGGGACAGGGTTGGGGTACGAGCAGTACTTC.

The gene calls are TRBV2 and TRBJ2-3; 12 bases map to TRBD2. V lost 11 bases to trimming and J lost 3 bases; unmatched junction nucleotides: 12. Germline loops: CDR1 SNHLY, CDR2 FYNNEI. The CDR3 has 16 amino acids. CDR3 bases: TGTGCCGGAAAGACACTAGCGGGAGGTAGAACAGATACGCAGTATTTT. Translation gives CAGKTLAGGRTDTQYF.

As concerns this clonotype: A much bigger clone sits one base away, suggesting this may be a read error. The chain links TRBV2 to TRBJ1-2, with D unresolved. The CDR3 runs to 11 residues. CDR1 is SNHLY and CDR2 is FYNNEI in the germline V gene. In nucleotides, the CDR3 is TGTGCCCTCGGAACGGGCTTCGGCTACTCCTTC. It codes for CALGTGFGYSF.

This clonotype occurred many times. V is TRBV7-2 and J is TRBJ2-3; D ambiguous. Trimming took 1 base from V and 6 from J, leaving 11 bases between them. CDR1 is SGHTA, CDR2 FQGNSA, per germline. There are 14 residues in the CDR3. The CDR3 sequence: CASSLGGSWDTQYF. The CDR3 nucleotides are TGTGCCAGCAGCTTAGGGGGTAGTTGGGATACGCAGTATTTT.

This clonotype was seen a handful of times. CDR3 coding DNA: TGCAGTGCCAGCGGGGTAGCGGGAGGGTCCCACGAGCAGTACTTC. Amino acid sequence: CSASGVAGGSHEQYF. This chain uses TRBV20-1 with TRBJ2-7; 11 bases agree with TRBD2. From germline, CDR1 is DFQATT and CDR2 SNEGSKA (reference sequence). The J segment lost 5 bases and the V segment lost 6 bases, leaving 12 bases of the junction unmatched. CDR3 length: 15 amino acids.